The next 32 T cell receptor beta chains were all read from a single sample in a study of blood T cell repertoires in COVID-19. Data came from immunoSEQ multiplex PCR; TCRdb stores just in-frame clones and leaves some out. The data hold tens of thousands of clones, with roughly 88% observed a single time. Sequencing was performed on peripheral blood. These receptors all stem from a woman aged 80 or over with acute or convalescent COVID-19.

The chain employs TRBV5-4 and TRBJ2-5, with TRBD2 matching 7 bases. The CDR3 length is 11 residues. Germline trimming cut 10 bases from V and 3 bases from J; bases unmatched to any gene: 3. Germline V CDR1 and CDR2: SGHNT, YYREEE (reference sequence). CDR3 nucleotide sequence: TGTGCCTCCCGGGGGGAAGAGACCCAGTACTTC. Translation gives CASRGEETQYF.

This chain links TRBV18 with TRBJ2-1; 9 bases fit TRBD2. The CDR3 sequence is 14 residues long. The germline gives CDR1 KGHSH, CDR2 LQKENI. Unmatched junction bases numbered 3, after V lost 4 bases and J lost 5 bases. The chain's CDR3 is CASSRRTSDNEQFF. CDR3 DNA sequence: TGTGCCAGCTCACGGAGGACTAGCGACAATGAGCAGTTCTTC. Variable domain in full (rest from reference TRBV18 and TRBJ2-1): NAGVMQNPRHLVRRRGQEARLRCSPMKGHSHVYWYRQLPEEGLKFMVYLQKENIIDESGMPKERFSAEFPKEGPSILRIQQVVRGDSAAYFCASSRRTSDNEQFFGPGTRLTVL.

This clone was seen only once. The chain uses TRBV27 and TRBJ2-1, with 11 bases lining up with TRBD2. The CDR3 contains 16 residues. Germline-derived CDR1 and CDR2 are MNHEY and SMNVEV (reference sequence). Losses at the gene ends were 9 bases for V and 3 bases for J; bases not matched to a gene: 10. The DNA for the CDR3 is TGTGCCAGTGACTCACATGGGACTAGCGGCTACAATGAGCAGTTCTTC. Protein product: CASDSHGTSGYNEQFF.

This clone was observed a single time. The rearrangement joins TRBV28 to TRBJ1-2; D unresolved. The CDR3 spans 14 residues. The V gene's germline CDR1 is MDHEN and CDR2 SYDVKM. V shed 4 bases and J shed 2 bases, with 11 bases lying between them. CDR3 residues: CASSSAGPNYGYTF. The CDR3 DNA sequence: TGTGCCAGCAGTTCCGCGGGCCCCAACTATGGCTACACCTTC.

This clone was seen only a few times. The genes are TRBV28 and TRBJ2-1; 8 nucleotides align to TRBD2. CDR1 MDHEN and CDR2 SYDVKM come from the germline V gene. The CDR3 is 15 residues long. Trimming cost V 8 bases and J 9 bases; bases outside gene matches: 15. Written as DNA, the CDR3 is TGTGCCAGCTCCGGGGGGGAGGCCGACGGCGGTGAGCAGTTCTTC. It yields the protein CASSGGEADGGEQFF.

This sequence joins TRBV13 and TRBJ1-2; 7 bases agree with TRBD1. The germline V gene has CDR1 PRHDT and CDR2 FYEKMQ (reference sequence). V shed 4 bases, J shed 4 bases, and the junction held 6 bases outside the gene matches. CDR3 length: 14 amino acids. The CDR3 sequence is CASSSTGVGYGYTF. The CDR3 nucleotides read TGTGCCAGCAGCTCAACAGGGGTTGGCTATGGCTACACCTTC.

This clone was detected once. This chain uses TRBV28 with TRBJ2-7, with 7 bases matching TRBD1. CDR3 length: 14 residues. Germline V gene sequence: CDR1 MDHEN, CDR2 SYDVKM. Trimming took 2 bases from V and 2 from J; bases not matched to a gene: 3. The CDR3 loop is CASSLGDRTYEQYF. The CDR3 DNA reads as TGTGCCAGCAGTTTAGGGGACAGAACCTACGAGCAGTACTTC.

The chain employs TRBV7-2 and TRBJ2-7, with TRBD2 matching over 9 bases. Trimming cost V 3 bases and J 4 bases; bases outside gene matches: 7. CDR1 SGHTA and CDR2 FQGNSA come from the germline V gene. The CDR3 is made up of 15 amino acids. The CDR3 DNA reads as TGTGCCAGCAGCTTTTTACGCGGGGGGGCATACGAGCAGTACTTC. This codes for CASSFLRGGAYEQYF.

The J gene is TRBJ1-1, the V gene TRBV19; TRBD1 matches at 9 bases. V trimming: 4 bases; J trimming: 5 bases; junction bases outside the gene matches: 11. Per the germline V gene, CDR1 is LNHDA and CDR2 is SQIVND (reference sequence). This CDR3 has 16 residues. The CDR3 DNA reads TGTGCCAGTAGTAAATCCCCCACAGGGGGCACGACTGAAGCTTTCTTT. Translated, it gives CASSKSPTGGTTEAFF.

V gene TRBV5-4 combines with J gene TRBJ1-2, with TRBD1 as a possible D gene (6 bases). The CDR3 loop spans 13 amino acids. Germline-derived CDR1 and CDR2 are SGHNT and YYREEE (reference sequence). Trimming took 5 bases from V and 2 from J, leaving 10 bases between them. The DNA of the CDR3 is TGTGCCAGCAGTGGGGACACAAACTATGGCTACACCTTC. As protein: CASSGDTNYGYTF.

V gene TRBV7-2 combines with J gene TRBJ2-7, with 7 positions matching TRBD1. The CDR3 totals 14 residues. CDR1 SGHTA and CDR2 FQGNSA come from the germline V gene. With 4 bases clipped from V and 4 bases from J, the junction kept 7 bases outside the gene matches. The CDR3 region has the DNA TGTGCCAGCAGCTCTAGGGCAGGGGGATACGAGCAGTACTTC. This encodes CASSSRAGGYEQYF.

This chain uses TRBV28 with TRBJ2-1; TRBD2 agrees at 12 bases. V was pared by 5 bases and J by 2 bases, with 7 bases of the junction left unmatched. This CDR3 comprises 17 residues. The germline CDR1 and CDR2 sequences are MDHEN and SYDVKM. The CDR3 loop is CASSLLAGGRAYNEQFF. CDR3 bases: TGTGCCAGCAGTCTCCTAGCGGGAGGGCGGGCCTACAATGAGCAGTTCTTC.

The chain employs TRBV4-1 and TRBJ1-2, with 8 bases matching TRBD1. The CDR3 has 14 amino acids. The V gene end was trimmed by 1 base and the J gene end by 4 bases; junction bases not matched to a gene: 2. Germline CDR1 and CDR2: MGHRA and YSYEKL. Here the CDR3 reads CASSQGTGTYGYTF. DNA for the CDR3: TGCGCCAGCAGCCAAGGGACAGGGACCTATGGCTACACCTTC.

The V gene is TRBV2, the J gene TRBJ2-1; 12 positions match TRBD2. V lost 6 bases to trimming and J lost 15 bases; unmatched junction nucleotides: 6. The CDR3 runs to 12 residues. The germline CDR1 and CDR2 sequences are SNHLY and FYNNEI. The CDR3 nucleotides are TGTGCCAGCAGGAGGACTAGCGGGGTGGTGTTCTTC. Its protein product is CASRRTSGVVFF.

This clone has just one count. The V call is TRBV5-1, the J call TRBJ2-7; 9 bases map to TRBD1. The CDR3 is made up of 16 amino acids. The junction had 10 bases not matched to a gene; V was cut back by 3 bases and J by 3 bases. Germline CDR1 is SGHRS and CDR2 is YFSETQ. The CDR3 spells CASSWTLTGGDYEQYF. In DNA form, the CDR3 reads TGCGCCAGCAGCTGGACCTTGACAGGGGGTGACTACGAGCAGTACTTC.

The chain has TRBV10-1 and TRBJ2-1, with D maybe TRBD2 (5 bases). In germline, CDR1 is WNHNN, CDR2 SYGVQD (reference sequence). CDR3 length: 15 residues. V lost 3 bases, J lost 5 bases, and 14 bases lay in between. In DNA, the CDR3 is TGCGCCAGCAGTGACCCCTCGGGGATCCACAATGAGCAGTTCTTC. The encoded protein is CASSDPSGIHNEQFF.

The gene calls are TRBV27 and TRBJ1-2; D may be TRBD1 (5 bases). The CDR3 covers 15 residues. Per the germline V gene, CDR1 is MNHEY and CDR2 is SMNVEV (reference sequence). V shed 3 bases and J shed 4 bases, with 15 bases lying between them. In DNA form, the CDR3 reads TGTGCCAGCAGTTTCCGCCAGCAGGGTTTCTATGGCTACACCTTC. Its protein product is CASSFRQQGFYGYTF.

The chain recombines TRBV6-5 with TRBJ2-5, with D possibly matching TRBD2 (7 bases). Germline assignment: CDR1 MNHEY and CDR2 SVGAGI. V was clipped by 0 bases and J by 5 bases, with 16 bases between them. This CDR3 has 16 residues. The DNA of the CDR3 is TGTGCCAGCAGTTACTCGCCGGGGGGCCATGGGGAGACCCAGTACTTC. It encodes CASSYSPGGHGETQYF.

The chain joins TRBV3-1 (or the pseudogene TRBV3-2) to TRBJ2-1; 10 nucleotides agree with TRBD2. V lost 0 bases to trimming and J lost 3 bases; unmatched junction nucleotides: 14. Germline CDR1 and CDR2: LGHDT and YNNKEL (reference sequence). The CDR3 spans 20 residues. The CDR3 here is CASSQDGGMLAGANYNEQFF. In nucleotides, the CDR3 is TGTGCCAGCAGCCAAGATGGAGGAATGCTAGCGGGGGCCAACTACAATGAGCAGTTCTTC.

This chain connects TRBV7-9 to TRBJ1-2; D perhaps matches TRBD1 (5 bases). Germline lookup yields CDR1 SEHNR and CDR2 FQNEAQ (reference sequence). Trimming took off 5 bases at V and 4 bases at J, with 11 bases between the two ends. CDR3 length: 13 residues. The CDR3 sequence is CASSPQGLYGYTF. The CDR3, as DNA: TGTGCCAGCAGCCCTCAGGGCCTCTATGGCTACACCTTC.

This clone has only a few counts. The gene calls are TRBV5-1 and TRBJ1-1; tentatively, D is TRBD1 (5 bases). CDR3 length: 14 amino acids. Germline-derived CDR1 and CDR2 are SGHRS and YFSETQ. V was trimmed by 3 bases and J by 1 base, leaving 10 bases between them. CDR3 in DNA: TGCGCCAGCAGCTCCAGGGTGGGGAACACTGAAGCTTTCTTT. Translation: CASSSRVGNTEAFF.

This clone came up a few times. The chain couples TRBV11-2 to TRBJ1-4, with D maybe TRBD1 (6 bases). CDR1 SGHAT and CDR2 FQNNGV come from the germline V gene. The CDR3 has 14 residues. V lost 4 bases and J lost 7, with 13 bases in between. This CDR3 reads CASSWDLRGEKLFF. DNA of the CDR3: TGTGCCAGCAGCTGGGACCTCAGGGGTGAAAAACTGTTTTTT.

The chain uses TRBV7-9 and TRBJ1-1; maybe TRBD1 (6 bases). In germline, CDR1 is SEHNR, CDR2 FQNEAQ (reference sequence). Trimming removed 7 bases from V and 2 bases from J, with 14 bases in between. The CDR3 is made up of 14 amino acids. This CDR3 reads CASIAGAANTEAFF. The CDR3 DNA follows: TGTGCCAGCATCGCGGGGGCCGCAAACACTGAAGCTTTCTTT.

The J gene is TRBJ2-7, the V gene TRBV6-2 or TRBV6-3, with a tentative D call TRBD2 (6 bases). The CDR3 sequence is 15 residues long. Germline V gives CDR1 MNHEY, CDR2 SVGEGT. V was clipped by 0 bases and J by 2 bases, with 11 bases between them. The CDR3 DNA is TGTGCCAGCAGTTACTCGTTGGGGGGACCCTACGAGCAGTACTTC. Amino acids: CASSYSLGGPYEQYF.

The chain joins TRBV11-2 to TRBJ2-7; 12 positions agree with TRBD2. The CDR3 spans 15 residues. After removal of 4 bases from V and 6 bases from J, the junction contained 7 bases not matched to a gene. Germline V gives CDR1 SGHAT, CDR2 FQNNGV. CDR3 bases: TGTGCCAGCAGCTGGCTAGCGGGAGGGCCTGGCGAGCAGTACTTC. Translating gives CASSWLAGGPGEQYF.

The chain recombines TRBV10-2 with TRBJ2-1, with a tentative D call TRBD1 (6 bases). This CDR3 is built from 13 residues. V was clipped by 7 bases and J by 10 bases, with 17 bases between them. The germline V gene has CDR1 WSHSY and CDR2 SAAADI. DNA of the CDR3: TGCGCCAGCATCCTTTCAGGGGCCGGCGAGCAGTTCTTC. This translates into CASILSGAGEQFF.

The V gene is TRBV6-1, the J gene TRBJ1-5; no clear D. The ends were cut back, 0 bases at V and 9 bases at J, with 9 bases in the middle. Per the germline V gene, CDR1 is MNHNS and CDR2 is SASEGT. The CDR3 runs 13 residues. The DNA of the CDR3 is TGTGCCAGCAGTGAAGCTGCAGTCTGGCCCCAGCATTTT. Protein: CASSEAAVWPQHF.

In DNA form, the CDR3 reads TGTGCCAGCAGTTTCAGGGGATGGCAACACGAGCAGTACTTC. It codes for CASSFRGWQHEQYF. The chain joins TRBV28 to TRBJ2-7; maybe TRBD1 (6 bases). CDR3 length equals 14 residues. V lost 3 bases and J 5 bases, leaving 14 bases between the germline ends. Per the germline V gene, CDR1 is MDHEN and CDR2 is SYDVKM.

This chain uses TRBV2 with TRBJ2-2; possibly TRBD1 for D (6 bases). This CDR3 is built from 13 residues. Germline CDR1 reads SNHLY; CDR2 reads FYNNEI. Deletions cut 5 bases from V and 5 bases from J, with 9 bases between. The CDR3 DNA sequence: TGTGCCAGCAGTCTAAGGGGGACCGGGGAGCTGTTTTTT. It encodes CASSLRGTGELFF. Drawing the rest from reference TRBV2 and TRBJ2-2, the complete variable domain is EPEVTQTPSHQVTQMGQEVILRCVPISNHLYFYWYRQILGQKVEFLVSFYNNEISEKSEIFDDQFSVERPDGSNFTLKIRSTKLEDSAMYFCASSLRGTGELFFGEGSRLTVL.

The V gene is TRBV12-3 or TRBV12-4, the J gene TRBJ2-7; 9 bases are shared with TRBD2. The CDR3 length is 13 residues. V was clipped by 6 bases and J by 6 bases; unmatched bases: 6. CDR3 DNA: TGTGCCAGCAGGAGCGGGGGGCCGTTCGAGCAGTACTTC. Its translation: CASRSGGPFEQYF.

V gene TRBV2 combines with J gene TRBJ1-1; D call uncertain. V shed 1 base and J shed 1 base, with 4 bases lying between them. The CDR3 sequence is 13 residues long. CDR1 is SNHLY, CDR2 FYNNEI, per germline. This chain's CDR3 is CASSEVRNTEAFF. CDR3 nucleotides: TGTGCCAGCAGTGAAGTGAGGAACACTGAAGCTTTCTTT.

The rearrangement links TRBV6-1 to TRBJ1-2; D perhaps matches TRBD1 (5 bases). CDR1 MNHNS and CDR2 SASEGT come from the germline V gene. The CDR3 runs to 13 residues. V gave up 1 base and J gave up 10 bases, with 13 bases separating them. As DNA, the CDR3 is TGTGCCAGCAGTGAAGGGGACGGGGGTTACTACACCTTC. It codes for CASSEGDGGYYTF.